This T cell receptor (beta chain) originates from a study of blood T cells in healthy people across ages. Overall study findings and caveats: Significant beta diversity loss was already apparent by age approximately 40, declining roughly linearly.

For this clonotype: Its antigen is not known.

The germline V gene has CDR1 LNHNV and CDR2 YYDKDF (reference sequence). The junction had 12 bases not matched to a gene; V was cut back by 0 bases and J by 2 bases. This CDR3 is built from 18 residues. Sample donors were healthy Caucasian individuals that came from Russia, aged roughly 6 to 90. Using a J-beta primer mix together with a sample-barcoded 5' primer, a second PCR was run for roughly 7 to 12 cycles. All cDNA molecules were each tagged by a template-switch adaptor with 12 random nucleotides. From the 5' RACE reads, TCRdb called clonotypes with MiXCR, one entry per CDR3 protein. This sample has about 620,000 distinct CDR3 sequences, with about 21% found just once.

Sequenced: blood. V usage is TRBV15 and J usage is TRBJ2-5, with 7 nucleotides matching TRBD2. The TCR was taken from a man aged 65-85 years in good health. CDR3 sequence reads: CATSRERGYSGPQETQYF. The CDR3 nucleotides are TGTGCCACCAGCAGAGAGAGGGGTTATAGCGGGCCGCAAGAGACCCAGTACTTC.